These T cell receptor beta chains were read from a single sample in a study of preoperative IRX-2 immunotherapy in early breast cancer. Generated by immunoSEQ multiplex PCR, the TCRdb table keeps only in-frame clones and is missing some. Of approximately 100,000 clones detected, about nine tenths appear once; the ten largest clones hold roughly 2%. Source: tumor tissue, taken after IRX-2 immunotherapy. The receptors shown here come from a human donor with breast cancer. Both conserved end residues are part of each CDR3. A D gene is named only where the DNA matches it firmly. Clone size appears in some rows only: once, few, many, or a class for an expanded clone.

CDR3aa: CAWRILAGHCTDTQYF
CDR3nt: TGTGCCTGGAGAATACTAGCGGGGCACTGCACAGATACGCAGTATTTT
v_gene: TRBV30
j_gene: TRBJ2-3
abundance: -
d_gene: TRBD2

CDR3aa: CASSPGTRAKNIQYF
CDR3nt: TGTGCCAGCAGTCCCGGGACTAGAGCCAAAAACATTCAGTACTTC
v_gene: TRBV22-1
j_gene: TRBJ2-4
abundance: once
d_gene: -

CDR3aa: CASSGSSQNTGELFF
CDR3nt: TGTGCCAGCAGCGGGTCCTCACAGAACACCGGGGAGCTGTTTTTT
v_gene: TRBV7-6
j_gene: TRBJ2-2
abundance: -
d_gene: -

CDR3aa: CASSQANDQPQHF
CDR3nt: TGTGCCAGCAGCCAAGCCAACGATCAGCCCCAGCATTTT
v_gene: TRBV14
j_gene: TRBJ1-5
abundance: -
d_gene: -

CDR3aa: CASSVGSYNEQFF
CDR3nt: TGCGCCAGCAGTGTAGGGAGCTACAATGAGCAGTTCTTC
v_gene: TRBV10-1
j_gene: TRBJ2-1
abundance: -
d_gene: -

CDR3aa: CASSWTSGTRELFF
CDR3nt: TGCGCCAGCAGCTGGACTAGCGGGACCAGGGAGCTGTTTTTT
v_gene: TRBV23-1
j_gene: TRBJ2-2
abundance: -
d_gene: TRBD2

CDR3aa: CASSLEGGPYNEQFF
CDR3nt: TGCGCCAGCAGCTTGGAAGGGGGGCCCTACAATGAGCAGTTCTTC
v_gene: TRBV5-1
j_gene: TRBJ2-1
abundance: -
d_gene: -

CDR3aa: CASSSLPGRAHGGYTF
CDR3nt: TGCGCCAGCAGCTCCCTCCCGGGACGGGCCCACGGTGGCTACACCTTC
v_gene: TRBV23-1
j_gene: TRBJ1-2
abundance: -
d_gene: -

CDR3aa: CASSLGGAAGANVLTF
CDR3nt: TGCGCCAGCAGCTTGGGGGGGGCCGCTGGGGCCAACGTCCTGACTTTC
v_gene: TRBV23-1
j_gene: TRBJ2-6
abundance: once
d_gene: -

CDR3aa: CASNWGGYNEQFF
CDR3nt: TGTGCCAGCAACTGGGGGGGGTACAATGAGCAGTTCTTC
v_gene: TRBV5-8
j_gene: TRBJ2-1
abundance: -
d_gene: TRBD2

CDR3aa: CASRGQGAIYGYTF
CDR3nt: TGTGCCAGCAGGGGGCAGGGGGCTATCTATGGCTACACCTTC
v_gene: TRBV6-8
j_gene: TRBJ1-2
abundance: -
d_gene: TRBD1

CDR3aa: CASSLIGGEAFF
CDR3nt: TGTGCCAGCAGTTTAATAGGCGGTGAAGCTTTCTTT
v_gene: TRBV28
j_gene: TRBJ1-1
abundance: -
d_gene: -

CDR3aa: CASSRRDPGNTIYF
CDR3nt: TGTGCCAGTAGTAGGCGCGATCCTGGAAACACCATATATTTT
v_gene: TRBV19
j_gene: TRBJ1-3
abundance: -
d_gene: -

CDR3aa: CASSLSAMQNTEAFF
CDR3nt: TGCGCCAGCAGCTTGTCCGCGATGCAGAACACTGAAGCTTTCTTT
v_gene: TRBV5-1
j_gene: TRBJ1-1
abundance: once
d_gene: -

CDR3aa: CASSAVQPQHF
CDR3nt: TGTGCCAGCAGTGCGGTACAGCCCCAGCATTTT
v_gene: TRBV6-9
j_gene: TRBJ1-5
abundance: -
d_gene: -

CDR3aa: CASSYPPRGPSGNTIYF
CDR3nt: TGTGCCAGCAGTTACCCCCCGAGGGGGCCCTCTGGAAACACCATATATTTT
v_gene: TRBV6-8
j_gene: TRBJ1-3
abundance: few
d_gene: TRBD1

CDR3aa: CAWSEAGRIYSNQPQHF
CDR3nt: TGTGCCTGGAGTGAGGCAGGAAGAATCTATAGCAATCAGCCCCAGCATTTT
v_gene: TRBV30
j_gene: TRBJ1-5
abundance: -
d_gene: -

CDR3aa: CASKASSNQPQHF
CDR3nt: TGTGCCAGTAAAGCGTCTAGCAATCAGCCCCAGCATTTT
v_gene: TRBV19
j_gene: TRBJ1-5
abundance: -
d_gene: -

CDR3aa: CASSIDRSYIAGYTF
CDR3nt: TGTGCCAGTAGTATAGACCGATCTTATATAGCCGGCTACACCTTC
v_gene: TRBV19
j_gene: TRBJ1-2
abundance: -
d_gene: -

CDR3aa: CASSSLSQGIEQYF
CDR3nt: TGTGCCAGCAGTTCCCTCTCACAGGGTATCGAGCAGTACTTC
v_gene: TRBV28
j_gene: TRBJ2-7
abundance: -
d_gene: -

CDR3aa: CASSQLITGELFF
CDR3nt: TGTGCCAGCAGCCAACTGATTACCGGGGAGCTGTTTTTT
v_gene: TRBV14
j_gene: TRBJ2-2
abundance: once
d_gene: -

CDR3aa: CASSFGFMNTEAFF
CDR3nt: TGTGCCAGCAGCTTCGGTTTTATGAACACTGAAGCTTTCTTT
v_gene: TRBV7-4
j_gene: TRBJ1-1
abundance: -
d_gene: -

CDR3aa: CAWSTGTSGRYEQYF
CDR3nt: TGTGCCTGGAGTACCGGGACTAGCGGGAGGTACGAGCAGTACTTC
v_gene: TRBV30
j_gene: TRBJ2-7
abundance: once
d_gene: TRBD2

CDR3aa: CASSLGGASNQPQHF
CDR3nt: TGCGCCAGCAGCTTGGGAGGGGCCAGCAATCAGCCCCAGCATTTT
v_gene: TRBV5-1
j_gene: TRBJ1-5
abundance: -
d_gene: -

CDR3aa: CATSSQHRIDDEQYF
CDR3nt: TGTGCCACCAGCTCCCAGCATCGCATAGACGACGAGCAGTACTTC
v_gene: TRBV15
j_gene: TRBJ2-7
abundance: -
d_gene: -

CDR3aa: CASSLFRGHSDTEAFF
CDR3nt: TGTGCCAGCAGCTTATTTAGGGGACATAGTGACACTGAAGCTTTCTTT
v_gene: TRBV7-4
j_gene: TRBJ1-1
abundance: once
d_gene: -

CDR3aa: CASSPRGESNEQFF
CDR3nt: TGTGCCAGCTCACCACGAGGGGAAAGCAATGAGCAGTTCTTC
v_gene: TRBV18
j_gene: TRBJ2-1
abundance: -
d_gene: -

CDR3aa: CASSKGPRDEKLFF
CDR3nt: TGTGCCAGCAGTAAGGGCCCAAGGGATGAAAAACTGTTTTTT
v_gene: TRBV6-8
j_gene: TRBJ1-4
abundance: -
d_gene: -

CDR3aa: CASTSRTVRSGANVLTF
CDR3nt: TGTGCCAGTACCTCCAGGACAGTCCGCTCTGGGGCCAACGTCCTGACTTTC
v_gene: TRBV19
j_gene: TRBJ2-6
abundance: -
d_gene: -

CDR3aa: CASSRTGQQGGQYF
CDR3nt: TGCGCCAGCAGCCGAACGGGACAGCAAGGGGGGCAGTACTTC
v_gene: TRBV5-1
j_gene: TRBJ2-7
abundance: -
d_gene: TRBD1

CDR3aa: CAWGQPNSPLHF
CDR3nt: TGTGCCTGGGGACAGCCTAATTCACCCCTCCACTTT
v_gene: TRBV30
j_gene: TRBJ1-6
abundance: -
d_gene: -

CDR3aa: CASSARDGNTGELFF
CDR3nt: TGTGCCAGCAGTGCCAGGGACGGAAACACCGGGGAGCTGTTTTTT
v_gene: TRBV6-8
j_gene: TRBJ2-2
abundance: -
d_gene: -

CDR3aa: CANALAGGTDTQYF
CDR3nt: TGTGCCAATGCTTTAGCGGGGGGCACAGATACGCAGTATTTT
v_gene: TRBV11-1
j_gene: TRBJ2-3
abundance: -
d_gene: TRBD2

CDR3aa: CASSVTGERGYTF
CDR3nt: TGTGCCAGCTCAGTGACAGGGGAGCGCGGCTACACCTTC
v_gene: TRBV18
j_gene: TRBJ1-2
abundance: -
d_gene: TRBD1

CDR3aa: CASSYSRGVGNTIYF
CDR3nt: TGTGCCAGCAGTTACTCGAGAGGGGTTGGAAACACCATATATTTT
v_gene: TRBV6-8
j_gene: TRBJ1-3
abundance: -
d_gene: -

CDR3aa: CASSPRTGSEEQYF
CDR3nt: TGTGCCAGCAGTCCCCGGACAGGCTCGGAGGAGCAGTACTTC
v_gene: TRBV28
j_gene: TRBJ2-7
abundance: -
d_gene: TRBD1